One and the same sample provided the 17 T cell receptor beta chains below, sequenced in a study of blood T cells in healthy people across ages. Sample-barcoded 5' priming and a J-beta primer mix drove a second PCR of about 7 to 12 cycles. TCRdb reprocessed the 5' RACE reads via MiXCR and lists one record per CDR3 protein. The sample includes around 520,000 distinct CDR3 sequences, around 27% of them seen just once. The sample was also reused in another study, on T cells of mothers and their children.

The material sequenced was blood. These receptors were collected from a boy between 2 and 10 years old in good health.

This clonotype appeared a few times. The V and J genes are TRBV12-3 or TRBV12-4 and TRBJ2-3; D perhaps matches TRBD2 (6 bases). Trimming took off 6 bases at V and 3 bases at J, with 19 bases between the two ends. This CDR3 has 16 residues. CDR3 sequence: CASSPHRESRTDTQYF. CDR3 nucleotide sequence: TGTGCCAGCAGCCCCCACCGGGAGTCAAGGACAGATACGCAGTATTTT.

Only a few counts were recorded for this clonotype. The J gene is TRBJ2-5, the V gene TRBV12-3 or TRBV12-4, with TRBD1 matching 10 bases. J gave up 1 base and V 2 bases, and 4 bases lay outside the gene matches. There are 16 residues in the CDR3. The CDR3 DNA reads as TGTGCCAGCAGTTTAAAGGGACAGGGGTTCCAAGAGACCCAGTACTTC. This codes for CASSLKGQGFQETQYF.

This sequence joins TRBV7-2 and TRBJ2-5; perhaps D is TRBD1 or TRBD2 (6 bases each). The DNA end is more similar to TRBJ2-1, so the J call may be wrong. CDR1 and CDR2 from the germline V gene are SGHTA and FQGNSA. This CDR3 has 17 residues. Here the CDR3 DNA reads TGTGCCAGCAGCTTAGTGGGGGCTGGGGGGTCTAGTTCTGAGCAGTTCTTC. Amino acids: CASSLVGAGGSSSEQFF.

The chain has TRBV13 and TRBJ1-2; D call uncertain. Looked up from germline, CDR1 is PRHDT and CDR2 is FYEKMQ (reference sequence). V shed 5 bases and J shed 8 bases, with 18 bases lying between them. This CDR3 is 14 amino acids long. The CDR3 DNA sequence: TGTGCCAGCAGCGCATCCGCGGGAACCGTCGGCTACACCTTC. It specifies CASSASAGTVGYTF. Complete variable domain (other parts from reference TRBV13 and TRBJ1-2): AAGVIQSPRHLIKEKRETATLKCYPIPRHDTVYWYQQGPGQDPQFLISFYEKMQSDKGSIPDRFSAQQFSDYHSELNMSSLELGDSALYFCASSASAGTVGYTFGSGTRLTVV.

This chain uses TRBV20-1 with TRBJ2-7; possibly TRBD2 for D (6 bases). CDR3 length: 13 residues. Trimming stripped 6 bases from V and 2 bases from J, with 14 bases between. Germline CDR1 reads DFQATT; CDR2 reads SNEGSKA (reference sequence). For the CDR3, the DNA is TGCAGTGCACCGACGGGGGAGACCTACGAGCAGTACTTC. This codes for CSAPTGETYEQYF.

The chain is built from TRBV27 and TRBJ1-6; a possible D gene is TRBD1 (5 bases). V was shortened by 6 bases and J by 10 bases, with 16 bases between the two germline ends. From germline, CDR1 is MNHEY and CDR2 SMNVEV (reference sequence). The CDR3 runs to 14 residues. The CDR3: CASRQTGGDSPLHF. The CDR3 region has the DNA TGTGCCAGCAGACAAACAGGTGGGGACTCACCCCTCCACTTT.

The DNA for the CDR3 is TGTGCCAGCAGCCCAGCGGGCAGGGGTCGTGAGCAGTACTTC. Translation: CASSPAGRGREQYF. The rearrangement joins TRBV12-3 or TRBV12-4 to TRBJ2-7; the D call may be TRBD1 or TRBD2 (6 bases each). Trimming shortened V by 6 bases and J by 7 bases, and 19 bases separated the two germline ends. The CDR3 totals 14 residues.

The sample holds a few counts of this clonotype. The chain uses TRBV19 and TRBJ2-3, with a tentative D call TRBD2 (6 bases). CDR3 length equals 13 residues. V lost 7 bases and J lost 3, with 11 bases in between. CDR1 LNHDA and CDR2 SQIVND come from the germline V gene (reference sequence). The DNA for the CDR3 is TGTGCCAGTACTGGGACTCCAACAGATACGCAGTATTTT. This gives the protein CASTGTPTDTQYF.

This clonotype was seen a few times. V gene TRBV5-1 combines with J gene TRBJ2-3, with TRBD2 identical over 8 bases. Germline CDR1 SGHRS, CDR2 YFSETQ. V dropped 0 bases and J dropped 4; count of bases not matched to a gene: 10. The CDR3 spans 17 residues. CDR3 DNA: TGCGCCAGCAGCTTGGAACCTCCGGGACTAGTCTCAGATACGCAGTATTTT. It encodes CASSLEPPGLVSDTQYF.

The gene calls are TRBV20-1 and TRBJ1-1; 7 bases line up with TRBD1. CDR1 is DFQATT and CDR2 is SNEGSKA in the germline V gene (reference sequence). The CDR3 totals 17 residues. With 6 bases clipped from V and 3 bases from J, the junction kept 19 bases outside the gene matches. In DNA form, the CDR3 reads TGCAGTGCCGCCGGATCAAGACAGGGAGGGATGTACACTGAAGCTTTCTTT. Translation gives CSAAGSRQGGMYTEAFF.

The chain has TRBV30 and TRBJ2-2; D remains unclear. CDR3 size: 14 residues. Germline V gives CDR1 GTSNPN, CDR2 SVGIG (reference sequence). V lost 0 bases and J lost 0, with 5 bases in between. CDR3 bases: TGTGCCTGGAGTGTATTCGCGAACACCGGGGAGCTGTTTTTT. Its protein is CAWSVFANTGELFF. The variable domain in full, completed from reference TRBV30 and TRBJ2-2, reads SQTIHQWPATLVQPVGSPLSLECTVEGTSNPNLYWYRQAAGRGLQLLFYSVGIGQISSEVPQNLSASRPQDRQFILSSKKLLLSDSGFYLCAWSVFANTGELFFGEGSRLTVL.

This clonotype was counted a few times. V usage is TRBV7-9 and J usage is TRBJ2-7; 8 bases map to TRBD2. The CDR3 is made up of 15 amino acids. V lost 6 bases to trimming and J lost 3 bases; unmatched junction nucleotides: 10. CDR1 and CDR2 from the germline V gene are SEHNR and FQNEAQ (reference sequence). This CDR3 is CASSPAVAGRYEQYF. The CDR3 DNA sequence: TGTGCCAGCAGTCCCGCAGTAGCGGGACGCTACGAGCAGTACTTC.

The V call is TRBV30, the J call TRBJ1-2; TRBD1 aligns across 12 bases. The CDR3 is made up of 20 amino acids. CDR1 is GTSNPN and CDR2 is SVGIG in the germline V gene (reference sequence). V trimming: 3 bases; J trimming: 7 bases; junction bases outside the gene matches: 24. The CDR3 bases are TGTGCCTGGAGCTCCAGCATACGACCGGGACAGGGGGCGCATTATAGTGGCTACACCTTC. Protein product: CAWSSSIRPGQGAHYSGYTF.

This sequence joins TRBV29-1 and TRBJ1-2, with 9 bases aligning to TRBD1. The CDR3 has 12 amino acids. The junction had 5 bases not matched to a gene; V was cut back by 6 bases and J by 6 bases. The germline gives CDR1 SQVTM, CDR2 ANQGSEA. CDR3 bases: TGCAGCGTGCCGGGACAGGGAAATGGCTACACCTTC. It yields the protein CSVPGQGNGYTF.

This clonotype came up a few times. The CDR3 DNA sequence: TGTGCCAGCAGCTTAAGGGTCGACACAGATACGCAGTATTTT. This encodes CASSLRVDTDTQYF. The chain carries TRBV7-2 and TRBJ2-3; D gene ambiguous. Trimming shortened V by 2 bases and J by 2 bases, and 8 bases separated the two germline ends. The CDR3 has 14 amino acids. CDR1 is SGHTA, CDR2 FQGNSA, per germline. The full variable domain, in which reference TRBV7-2 and TRBJ2-3 provide the parts outside the CDR3, is GAGVSQSPSNKVTEKGKDVELRCDPISGHTALYWYRQSLGQGLEFLIYFQGNSAPDKSGLPSDRFSAERTGGSVSTLTIQRTQQEDSAVYLCASSLRVDTDTQYFGPGTRLTVL.

This sequence joins TRBV20-1 and TRBJ2-3; TRBD2 matches at 7 bases. CDR3 length: 14 amino acids. CDR1 is DFQATT and CDR2 is SNEGSKA in the germline V gene (reference sequence). After removal of 6 bases from V and 3 bases from J, the junction contained 9 bases not matched to a gene. This CDR3 is CSAPREGATDTQYF. Here the CDR3 DNA reads TGCAGTGCCCCGAGGGAGGGAGCAACAGATACGCAGTATTTT.

The genes are TRBV10-3 and TRBJ2-3, with TRBD2 matching 10 bases. The CDR3 totals 16 residues. The J segment lost 7 bases and the V segment lost 0 bases, leaving 7 bases of the junction unmatched. Germline V gene lookup returns CDR1 ENHRY and CDR2 SYGVKD. The CDR3 here is CAISESTTSGAHTQYF. The CDR3 DNA follows: TGTGCCATCAGTGAGTCGACAACTAGCGGGGCTCATACGCAGTATTTT.